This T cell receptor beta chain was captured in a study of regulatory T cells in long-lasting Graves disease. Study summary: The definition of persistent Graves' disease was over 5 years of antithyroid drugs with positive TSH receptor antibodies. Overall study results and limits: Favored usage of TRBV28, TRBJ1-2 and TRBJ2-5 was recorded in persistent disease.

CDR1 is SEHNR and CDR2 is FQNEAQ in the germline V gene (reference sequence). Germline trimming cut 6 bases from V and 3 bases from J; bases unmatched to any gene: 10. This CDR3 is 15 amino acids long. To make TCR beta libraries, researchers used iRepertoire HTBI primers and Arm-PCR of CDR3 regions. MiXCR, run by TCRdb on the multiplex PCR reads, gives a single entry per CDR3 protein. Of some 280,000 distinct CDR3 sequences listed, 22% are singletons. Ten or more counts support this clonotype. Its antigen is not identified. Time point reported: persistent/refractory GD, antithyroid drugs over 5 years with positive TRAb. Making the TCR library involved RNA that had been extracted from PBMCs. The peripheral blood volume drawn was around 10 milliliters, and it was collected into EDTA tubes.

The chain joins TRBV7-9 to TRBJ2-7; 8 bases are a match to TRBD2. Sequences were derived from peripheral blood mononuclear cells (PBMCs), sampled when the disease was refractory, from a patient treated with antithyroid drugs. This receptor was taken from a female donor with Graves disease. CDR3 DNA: TGTGCCAGCAGTTTCGGAGCGGGAGTCCGCTACGAGCAGTACTTC. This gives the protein CASSFGAGVRYEQYF.